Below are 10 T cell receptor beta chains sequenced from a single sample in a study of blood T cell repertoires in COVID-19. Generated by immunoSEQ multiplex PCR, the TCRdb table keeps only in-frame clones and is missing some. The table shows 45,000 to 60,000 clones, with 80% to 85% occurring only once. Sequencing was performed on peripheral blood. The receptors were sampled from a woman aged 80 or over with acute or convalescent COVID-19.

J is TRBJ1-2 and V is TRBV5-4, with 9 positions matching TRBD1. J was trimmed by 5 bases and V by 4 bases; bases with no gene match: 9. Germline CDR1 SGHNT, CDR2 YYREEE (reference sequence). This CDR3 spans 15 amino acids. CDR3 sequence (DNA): TGTGCCAGCAGCCCGGACAGGGGCCCCTTTTATGGCTACACCTTC. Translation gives CASSPDRGPFYGYTF.

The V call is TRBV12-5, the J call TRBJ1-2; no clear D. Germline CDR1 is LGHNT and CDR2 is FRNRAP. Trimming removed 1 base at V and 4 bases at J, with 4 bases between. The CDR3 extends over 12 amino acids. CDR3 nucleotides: TGTGCTAGTGGTTTGGACGGCTATGGCTACACCTTC. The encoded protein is CASGLDGYGYTF.

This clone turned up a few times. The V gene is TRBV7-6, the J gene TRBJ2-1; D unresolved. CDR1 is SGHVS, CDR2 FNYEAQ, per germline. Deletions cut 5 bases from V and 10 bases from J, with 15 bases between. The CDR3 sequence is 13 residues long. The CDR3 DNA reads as TGTGCCAGCAGCCTACTCCTTAGTTCGGAGCAGTTCTTC. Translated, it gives CASSLLLSSEQFF.

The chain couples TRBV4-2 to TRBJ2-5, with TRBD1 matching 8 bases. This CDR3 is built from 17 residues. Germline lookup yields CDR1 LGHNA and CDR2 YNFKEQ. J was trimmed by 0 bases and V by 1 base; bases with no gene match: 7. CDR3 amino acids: CASSQGGTGRDQETQYF. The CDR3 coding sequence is TGTGCCAGCAGCCAAGGGGGGACAGGAAGGGACCAAGAGACCCAGTACTTC.

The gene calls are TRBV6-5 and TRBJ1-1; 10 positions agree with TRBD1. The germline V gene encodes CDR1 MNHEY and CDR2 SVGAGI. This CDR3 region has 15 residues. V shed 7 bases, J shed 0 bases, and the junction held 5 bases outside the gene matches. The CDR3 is CASTLGQGVNTEAFF. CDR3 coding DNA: TGTGCCAGCACCCTTGGACAGGGGGTGAACACTGAAGCTTTCTTT.

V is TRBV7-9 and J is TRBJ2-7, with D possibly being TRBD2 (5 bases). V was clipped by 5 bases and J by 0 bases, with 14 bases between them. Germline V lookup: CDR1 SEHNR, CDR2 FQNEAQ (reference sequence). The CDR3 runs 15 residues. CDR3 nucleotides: TGTGCCAGCAGCCGGGAAGGAGGACGCTCCTACGAGCAGTACTTC. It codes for CASSREGGRSYEQYF.

DNA of the CDR3: TGTGCCAGCAGTCCTAACAGGGCCGAGCAGTACTTC. This encodes CASSPNRAEQYF. The genes are TRBV6-5 and TRBJ2-7, with a tentative D call TRBD1 (6 bases). The ends were cut back, 5 bases at V and 6 bases at J, with 11 bases in the middle. The CDR3 has 12 amino acids. CDR1 is MNHEY, CDR2 SVGAGI, per germline.

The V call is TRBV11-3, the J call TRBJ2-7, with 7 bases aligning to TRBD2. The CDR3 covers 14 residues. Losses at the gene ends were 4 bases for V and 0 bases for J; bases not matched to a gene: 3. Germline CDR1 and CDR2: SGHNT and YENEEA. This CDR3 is CASSSGGSSYEQYF. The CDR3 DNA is TGTGCCAGCAGCTCCGGGGGGAGCTCCTACGAGCAGTACTTC.

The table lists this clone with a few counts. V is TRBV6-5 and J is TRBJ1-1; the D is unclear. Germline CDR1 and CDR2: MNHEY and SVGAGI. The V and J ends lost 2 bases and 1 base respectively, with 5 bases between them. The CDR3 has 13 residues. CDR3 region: CASSYAQNTEAFF. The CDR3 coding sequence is TGTGCCAGCAGTTACGCACAGAACACTGAAGCTTTCTTT.

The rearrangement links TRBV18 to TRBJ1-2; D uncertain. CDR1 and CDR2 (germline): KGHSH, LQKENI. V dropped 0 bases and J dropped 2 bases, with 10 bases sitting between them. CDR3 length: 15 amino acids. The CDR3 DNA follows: TGTGCCAGCTCACCACCGGAGGCCCCAAACTATGGCTACACCTTC. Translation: CASSPPEAPNYGYTF.